This T cell receptor beta chain is from a study of regulatory T cells in long-lasting Graves disease. This CDR3 region has 14 residues. Losses at the gene ends were 7 bases for V and 4 bases for J; bases not matched to a gene: 8. The germline CDR1 and CDR2 sequences are MNHEY and SVGEGT. According to the study, TCR beta libraries were built with iRepertoire HTBI primers and CDR3-region Arm-PCR. Each CDR3 protein gets one entry after TCRdb re-called the multiplex PCR reads with MiXCR. The sample shows over 350,000 distinct CDR3 sequences, roughly 15% of them seen only once. The table lists this clonotype with many counts. Time point described: newly diagnosed GD, antithyroid drugs for less than 3 months. RNA isolated from PBMCs was used to make the TCR library. The same data also went into a second study, on T cells in Graves' hyperthyroidism and ophthalmopathy. That study adds: Those patients with uncontrolled infection, other autoimmune disease, pregnancy or lactation were excluded. Ophthalmopathy prediction by the model preceded onset by a median about 6.3 months.

The V call is TRBV6-2 or TRBV6-3, the J call TRBJ2-7; 9 positions agree with TRBD1. The specimen comprised peripheral blood mononuclear cells (PBMCs), sampled at new diagnosis, from a patient treated with antithyroid drugs. The TCR was taken from a woman aged 40 to 50 with Graves disease. The CDR3, as DNA: TGTGCCAGCACCAACCCCGGGACAGGGTACGAGCAGTACTTC. Protein: CASTNPGTGYEQYF.